These 14 T cell receptor beta chains originate from one sample sequenced in a study of blood T cell repertoires in COVID-19. Measured with immunoSEQ multiplex PCR; TCRdb has only the in-frame clones, and not every one. The table has about 150,000 clones, 70% to 90% seen once. Sequenced sample: peripheral blood. These receptor sequences come from a woman in her seventies with acute or convalescent COVID-19.

The chain couples TRBV28 to TRBJ2-1; 7 bases fit TRBD1. Germline CDR1 and CDR2: MDHEN and SYDVKM. CDR3 length: 18 amino acids. V was pared by 8 bases and J by 0 bases, with 16 bases of the junction left unmatched. The CDR3 DNA sequence: TGTGCCAGCCACGTGGGAGACAGGGCCTATAGCTCCTACAATGAGCAGTTCTTC. Protein product: CASHVGDRAYSSYNEQFF.

The chain has TRBV7-8 and TRBJ1-1; 8 positions match TRBD1. Germline CDR1 SGHVS, CDR2 FQNEAQ. CDR3 length: 15 amino acids. With 5 bases clipped from V and 3 bases from J, the junction kept 8 bases outside the gene matches. The CDR3 DNA sequence: TGTGCCAGCAGCCAAGCCGGGACAGGCTACACTGAAGCTTTCTTT. Translated, it gives CASSQAGTGYTEAFF.

The chain recombines TRBV28 with TRBJ1-1; D gene uncertain. V gave up 2 bases and J gave up 1 base, with 5 bases separating them. This CDR3 comprises 13 residues. The V gene's germline CDR1 is MDHEN and CDR2 SYDVKM. The CDR3, as DNA: TGTGCCAGCAGTTTACAGAAGAACACTGAAGCTTTCTTT. Protein sequence: CASSLQKNTEAFF.

This clone appeared a few times. The genes are TRBV7-2 and TRBJ2-1, with 10 nucleotides matching TRBD1. Germline V gene data show CDR1 as SGHTA and CDR2 as FQGNSA. V dropped 4 bases and J dropped 5; count of bases not matched to a gene: 5. The CDR3 is made up of 15 amino acids. CDR3 DNA: TGTGCCAGCAGCTCGGGACAGGGGTTCCACAATGAGCAGTTCTTC. Amino acids: CASSSGQGFHNEQFF.

The gene calls are TRBV6-1 and TRBJ2-7; the D gene is possibly TRBD1 (5 bases). V gave up 2 bases and J gave up 4 bases, with 18 bases separating them. CDR1 MNHNS and CDR2 SASEGT come from the germline V gene. This CDR3 is built from 16 residues. The CDR3 here is CASSERPQGHQYEQYF. In DNA form, the CDR3 reads TGTGCCAGCAGTGAAAGGCCGCAGGGCCATCAATACGAGCAGTACTTC.

The genes are TRBV7-6 and TRBJ2-3; tentative D call: TRBD1 (5 bases). V lost 5 bases and J lost 1, with 7 bases in between. This CDR3 is built from 13 residues. Germline lookup yields CDR1 SGHVS and CDR2 FNYEAQ. The CDR3 DNA sequence: TGTGCCAGCAGCCAAGGGGGCACAGATACGCAGTATTTT. This codes for CASSQGGTDTQYF.

The rearrangement joins TRBV7-9 to TRBJ2-1, with 9 bases that match TRBD1. Trimming took 5 bases from V and 2 from J; bases not matched to a gene: 10. This CDR3 contains 17 residues. Germline V gene lookup returns CDR1 SEHNR and CDR2 FQNEAQ (reference sequence). Written as DNA, the CDR3 is TGTGCCAGCAGCCCTCGGGACAGGGCAGACCCCTACAATGAGCAGTTCTTC. It codes for CASSPRDRADPYNEQFF.

The chain combines TRBV27 with TRBJ1-1; no reliable D call. Germline lookup yields CDR1 MNHEY and CDR2 SMNVEV (reference sequence). CDR3 size: 13 residues. V was shortened by 3 bases and J by 8 bases, with 13 bases between the two germline ends. The CDR3 nucleotides read TGTGCCAGCAGTTTGGGAACCCGGGAGGAAGCTTTCTTT. Translating gives CASSLGTREEAFF.

This clone was counted a single time. The chain links TRBV7-2 to TRBJ2-2; 12 bases are shared with TRBD1. The V and J ends lost 9 bases and 5 bases, in that order; junction bases with no gene match: 13. The CDR3 contains 17 residues. The V gene's germline CDR1 is SGHTA and CDR2 FQGNSA. In DNA form, the CDR3 reads TGTGCCAGTCCCCCAGGGACAGGGGGCTTTGGGACCGGGGAGCTGTTTTTT. This sequence encodes CASPPGTGGFGTGELFF.

This clone came up a few times. This chain connects TRBV5-6 to TRBJ1-2; TRBD1 matches at 12 bases. The ends lost 4 bases at V and 7 bases at J; junction bases unmatched: 5. There are 14 residues in the CDR3. The germline gives CDR1 SGHDT, CDR2 YYEEEE. The CDR3 DNA follows: TGTGCCAGCAGCCAGGGACAGGGGGCGGCTGGCTACACCTTC. This codes for CASSQGQGAAGYTF.

This chain's CDR3 is CASMYRDRGVQLRNTEAFF. The CDR3, as DNA: TGTGCCAGTATGTACCGGGACAGGGGTGTTCAACTGAGAAACACTGAAGCTTTCTTT. J is TRBJ1-1 and V is TRBV19; 10 positions agree with TRBD1. The CDR3 extends over 19 amino acids. CDR1 LNHDA and CDR2 SQIVND come from the germline V gene (reference sequence). V gave up 7 bases and J gave up 2 bases; unmatched junction bases: 19.

This chain links TRBV7-2 with TRBJ1-2; no clear D. V lost 5 bases and J lost 4, with 23 bases in between. The CDR3 loop spans 17 amino acids. Germline values: CDR1 SGHTA, CDR2 FQGNSA. The CDR3 spells CASSLDRVGRSSYGYTF. The CDR3 nucleotides read TGTGCCAGCAGCCTCGACCGTGTGGGGAGGAGCAGCTATGGCTACACCTTC.

The chain recombines TRBV19 with TRBJ2-7; TRBD1 aligns across 11 bases. V trimming: 3 bases; J trimming: 4 bases; junction bases outside the gene matches: 11. CDR1 and CDR2 (germline): LNHDA, SQIVND (reference sequence). The CDR3 covers 17 residues. The CDR3 nucleotides read TGTGCCAGTAGTATGGCTTACGGACAGGGGGCGTGGTACGAGCAGTACTTC. Translated, it gives CASSMAYGQGAWYEQYF.

This chain joins TRBV5-1 and TRBJ1-3; tentative D call: TRBD1 (6 bases). The CDR3 sequence is 14 residues long. V was shortened by 4 bases and J by 2 bases, with 10 bases between the two germline ends. Germline V CDR1 and CDR2: SGHRS, YFSETQ. CDR3 protein: CASSHGTTGNTIYF. CDR3 nucleotides: TGCGCCAGCAGCCACGGGACAACTGGAAACACCATATATTTT.